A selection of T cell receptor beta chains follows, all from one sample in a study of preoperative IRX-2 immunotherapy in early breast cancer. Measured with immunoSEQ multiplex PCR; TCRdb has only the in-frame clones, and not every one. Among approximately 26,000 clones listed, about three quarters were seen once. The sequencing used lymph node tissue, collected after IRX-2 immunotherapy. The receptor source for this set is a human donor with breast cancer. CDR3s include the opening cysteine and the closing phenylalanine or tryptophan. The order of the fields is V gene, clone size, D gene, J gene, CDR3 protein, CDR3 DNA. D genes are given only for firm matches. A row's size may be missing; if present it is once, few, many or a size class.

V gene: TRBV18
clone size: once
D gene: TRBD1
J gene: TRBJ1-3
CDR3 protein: CASSPPGGTAMNTIYF
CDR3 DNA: TGTGCCAGCTCACCACCAGGCGGGACAGCAATGAACACCATATATTTT

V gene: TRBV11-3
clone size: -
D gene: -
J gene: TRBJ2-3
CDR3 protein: CASSLGKGGLGTDTQYF
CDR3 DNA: TGTGCCAGCAGCTTAGGAAAGGGCGGGCTGGGCACAGATACGCAGTATTTT

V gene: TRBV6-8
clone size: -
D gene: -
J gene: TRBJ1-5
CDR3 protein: CASSPRSQLSNQPQHF
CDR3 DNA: TGTGCCAGCAGTCCCCGTTCTCAATTAAGCAATCAGCCCCAGCATTTT

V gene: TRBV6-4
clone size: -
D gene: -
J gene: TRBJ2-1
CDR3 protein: CAISNSDEQFF
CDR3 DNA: TGTGCCATCAGTAATAGTGATGAGCAGTTCTTC

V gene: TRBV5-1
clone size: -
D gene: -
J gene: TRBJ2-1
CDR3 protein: CASSLAGSYNEQFF
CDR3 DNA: TGCGCCAGCAGCTTAGCGGGCTCCTACAATGAGCAGTTCTTC

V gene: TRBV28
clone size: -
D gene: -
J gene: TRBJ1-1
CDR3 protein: CASSLGHMEAFF
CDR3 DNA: TGTGCCAGCAGCCTGGGACATATGGAAGCTTTCTTT

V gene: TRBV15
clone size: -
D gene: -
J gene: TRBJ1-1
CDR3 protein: CATSKRHMNTEAFF
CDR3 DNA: TGTGCCACCAGCAAAAGACACATGAACACTGAAGCTTTCTTT

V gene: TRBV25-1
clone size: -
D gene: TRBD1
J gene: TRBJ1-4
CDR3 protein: CASRRTGGDEKLFF
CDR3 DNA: TGTGCCAGCAGGCGGACAGGGGGGGACGAAAAACTGTTTTTT

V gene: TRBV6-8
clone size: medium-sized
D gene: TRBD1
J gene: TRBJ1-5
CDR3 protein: CASSLTGAALSQHF
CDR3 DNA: TGTGCCAGCAGTCTTACAGGGGCCGCCTTGTCCCAGCATTTT

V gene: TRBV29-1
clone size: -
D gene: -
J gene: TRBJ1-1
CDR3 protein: CSVEIGQNTEAFF
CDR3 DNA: TGCAGCGTTGAAATAGGACAGAACACTGAAGCTTTCTTT

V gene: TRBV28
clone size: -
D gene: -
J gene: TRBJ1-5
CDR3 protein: CASSFKAASSNQPQHF
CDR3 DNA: TGTGCCAGCAGTTTTAAGGCAGCTTCCTCCAATCAGCCCCAGCATTTT

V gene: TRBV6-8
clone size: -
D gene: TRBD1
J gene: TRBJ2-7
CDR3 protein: CASSLTGTGASQYF
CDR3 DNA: TGTGCCAGCAGTTTAACCGGGACAGGGGCCTCGCAGTACTTC

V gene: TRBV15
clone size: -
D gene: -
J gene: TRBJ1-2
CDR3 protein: CATSRVAGITYGYTF
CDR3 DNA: TGTGCCACCAGCAGAGTGGCTGGCATCACCTATGGCTACACCTTC

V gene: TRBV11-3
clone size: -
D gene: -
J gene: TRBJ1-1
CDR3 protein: CASTPRTANTEAFF
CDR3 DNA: TGTGCCAGCACCCCTCGGACAGCGAACACTGAAGCTTTCTTT

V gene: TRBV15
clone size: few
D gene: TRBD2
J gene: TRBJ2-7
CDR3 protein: CATSRDVAGGHGDYEQYF
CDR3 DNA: TGTGCCACCAGCAGAGATGTAGCGGGAGGTCACGGGGACTACGAGCAGTACTTC

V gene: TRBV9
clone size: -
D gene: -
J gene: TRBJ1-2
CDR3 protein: CASSVALQGNYGYTF
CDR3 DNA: TGTGCCAGCAGCGTAGCGCTACAGGGAAACTATGGCTACACCTTC

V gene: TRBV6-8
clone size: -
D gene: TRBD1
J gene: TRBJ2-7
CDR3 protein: CASSSPPGTVYEQYF
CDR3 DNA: TGTGCCAGCAGCTCCCCCCCCGGGACAGTCTACGAGCAGTACTTC

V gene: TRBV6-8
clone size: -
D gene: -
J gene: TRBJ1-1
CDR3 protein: CASTRETQNTEAFF
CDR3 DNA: TGTGCCAGCACCCGAGAGACACAGAACACTGAAGCTTTCTTT

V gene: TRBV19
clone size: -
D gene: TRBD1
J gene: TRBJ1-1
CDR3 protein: CASSIDLGTGGEAFF
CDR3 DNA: TGTGCCAGTAGTATAGATCTAGGGACAGGGGGCGAAGCTTTCTTT

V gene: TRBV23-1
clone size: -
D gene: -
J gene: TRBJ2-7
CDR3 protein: CASSQDLVGLYEQYF
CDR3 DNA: TGCGCCAGCAGCCAAGATCTAGTCGGGTTATACGAGCAGTACTTC

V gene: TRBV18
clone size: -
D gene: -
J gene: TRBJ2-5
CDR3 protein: CASSLNFGVDGETQYF
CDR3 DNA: TGTGCCAGCTCATTGAACTTTGGGGTAGATGGGGAGACCCAGTACTTC

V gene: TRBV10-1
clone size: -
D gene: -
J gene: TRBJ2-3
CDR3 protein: CASSESIRTGWGTDTQYF
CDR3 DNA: TGCGCCAGCAGTGAGTCGATACGGACTGGTTGGGGCACAGATACGCAGTATTTT

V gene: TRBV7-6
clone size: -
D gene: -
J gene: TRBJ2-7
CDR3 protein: CASSTNPGQSYEQYF
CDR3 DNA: TGTGCCAGCAGCACTAATCCGGGACAATCGTACGAGCAGTACTTC

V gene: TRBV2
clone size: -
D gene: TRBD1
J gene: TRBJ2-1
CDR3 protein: CASSESTGGNIYNEQFF
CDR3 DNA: TGTGCCAGCAGTGAATCGACAGGGGGTAACATCTACAATGAGCAGTTCTTC

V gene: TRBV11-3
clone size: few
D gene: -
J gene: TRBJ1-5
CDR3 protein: CASSLGVGVAPQHF
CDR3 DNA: TGTGCCAGCAGCCTTGGAGTGGGCGTTGCGCCCCAGCATTTT

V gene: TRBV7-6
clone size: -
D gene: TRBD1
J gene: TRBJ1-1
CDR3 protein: CASSSPGQMNTEAFF
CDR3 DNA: TGTGCCAGCAGCTCCCCGGGACAGATGAACACTGAAGCTTTCTTT

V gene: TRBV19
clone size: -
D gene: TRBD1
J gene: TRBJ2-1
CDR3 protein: CASSIDRTGGTSYNEQFF
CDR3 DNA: TGTGCCAGTAGTATAGATCGGACAGGGGGCACGTCCTACAATGAGCAGTTCTTC

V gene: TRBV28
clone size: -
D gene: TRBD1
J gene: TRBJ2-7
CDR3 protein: CASSPRGTGGLGQYF
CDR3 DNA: TGTGCCAGCAGCCCCCGAGGGACAGGGGGCTTGGGGCAGTACTTC

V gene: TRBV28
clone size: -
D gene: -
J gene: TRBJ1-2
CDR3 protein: CASSPTGRGYTF
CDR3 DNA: TGTGCCAGCAGTCCTACCGGGAGGGGCTACACCTTC

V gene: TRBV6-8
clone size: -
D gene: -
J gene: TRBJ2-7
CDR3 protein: CASGNPGAYYEQYF
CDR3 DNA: TGTGCCAGCGGAAACCCGGGAGCCTACTACGAGCAGTACTTC

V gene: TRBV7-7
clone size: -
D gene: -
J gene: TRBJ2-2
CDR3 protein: CASSASRGRVTGELFF
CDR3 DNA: TGTGCCAGCAGCGCCAGTAGGGGACGCGTCACCGGGGAGCTGTTTTTT

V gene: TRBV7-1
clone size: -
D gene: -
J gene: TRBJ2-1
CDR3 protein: CASSLSGMVGEQFF
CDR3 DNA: TGTGCCAGCAGTCTTAGCGGTATGGTGGGTGAGCAGTTCTTC

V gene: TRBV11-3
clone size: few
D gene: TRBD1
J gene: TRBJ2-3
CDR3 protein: CASSLGGQGRDTQYF
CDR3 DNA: TGTGCCAGCAGCTTAGGAGGACAGGGAAGAGATACGCAGTATTTT

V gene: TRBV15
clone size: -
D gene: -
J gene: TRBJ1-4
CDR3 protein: CATSRGTVAGTANEKLFF
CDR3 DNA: TGTGCCACCAGCAGAGGGACAGTTGCTGGGACGGCTAATGAAAAACTGTTTTTT

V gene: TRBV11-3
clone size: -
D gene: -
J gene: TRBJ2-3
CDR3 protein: CASSLAQRSTDTQYF
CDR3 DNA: TGTGCCAGCAGCTTGGCGCAGCGGAGCACAGATACGCAGTATTTT

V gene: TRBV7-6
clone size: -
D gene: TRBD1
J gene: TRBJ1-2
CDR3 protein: CASSLGTGSYGYTF
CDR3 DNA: TGTGCCAGCAGCCTGGGGACAGGGTCCTATGGCTACACCTTC

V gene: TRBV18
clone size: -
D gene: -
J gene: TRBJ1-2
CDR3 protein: CASSLVGFTNYGYTF
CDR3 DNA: TGTGCCAGCTCACTCGTCGGTTTCACTAACTATGGCTACACCTTC

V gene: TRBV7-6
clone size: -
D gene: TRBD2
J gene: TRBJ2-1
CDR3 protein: CASSPLAGGPNEQFF
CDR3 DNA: TGTGCCAGCAGCCCTCTAGCGGGAGGGCCCAATGAGCAGTTCTTC

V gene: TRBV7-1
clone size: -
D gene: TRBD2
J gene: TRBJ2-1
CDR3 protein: CASSLRPGTKNNEQFF
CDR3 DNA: TGTGCCAGCAGCTTGAGGCCCGGGACTAAAAACAATGAGCAGTTCTTC

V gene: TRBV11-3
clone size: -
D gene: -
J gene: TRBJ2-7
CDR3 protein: CASSPGTLDSYEQYF
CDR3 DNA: TGTGCCAGCAGCCCCGGGACATTGGACTCCTACGAGCAGTACTTC

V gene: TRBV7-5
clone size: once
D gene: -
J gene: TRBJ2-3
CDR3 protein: CASSLAGSSTDTQYF
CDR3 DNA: TGTGCCAGCAGCTTAGCCGGATCTAGCACAGATACGCAGTATTTT

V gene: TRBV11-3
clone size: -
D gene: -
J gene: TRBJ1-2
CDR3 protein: CASSLSDNNYGYTF
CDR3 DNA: TGTGCCAGCAGCTTATCCGACAATAACTATGGCTACACCTTC

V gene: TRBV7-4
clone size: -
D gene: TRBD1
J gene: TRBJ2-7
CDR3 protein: CARSLDRGHLEQYF
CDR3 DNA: TGTGCCAGAAGCTTGGACAGGGGGCATCTCGAGCAGTACTTC

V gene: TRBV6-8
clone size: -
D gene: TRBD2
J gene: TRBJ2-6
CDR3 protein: CASSYRLTSGLPSSGANVLTF
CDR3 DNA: TGTGCCAGCAGTTATCGTCTTACTAGCGGGTTACCTAGCTCTGGGGCCAACGTCCTGACTTTC

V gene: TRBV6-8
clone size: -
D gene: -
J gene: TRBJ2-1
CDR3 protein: CASRYPAGRNNEQFF
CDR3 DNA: TGTGCCAGCAGATACCCCGCGGGGAGAAACAATGAGCAGTTCTTC

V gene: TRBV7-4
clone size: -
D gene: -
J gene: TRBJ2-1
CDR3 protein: CASSFAGSYEQFF
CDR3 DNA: TGTGCCAGCAGCTTCGCTGGGAGCTATGAGCAGTTCTTC

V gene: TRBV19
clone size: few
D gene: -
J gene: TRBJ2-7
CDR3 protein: CASRSPAADGYEQYF
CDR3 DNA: TGTGCCAGTAGATCCCCAGCGGCCGACGGGTACGAGCAGTACTTC

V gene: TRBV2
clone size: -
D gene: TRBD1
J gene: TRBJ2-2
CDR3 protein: CASSLQGAAGELFF
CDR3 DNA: TGTGCCAGCAGTCTCCAGGGGGCGGCCGGGGAGCTGTTTTTT

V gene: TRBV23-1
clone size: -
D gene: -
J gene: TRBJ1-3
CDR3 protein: CASSQQRPGAGGNTIYF
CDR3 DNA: TGCGCCAGCAGCCAGCAGAGACCAGGGGCGGGGGGAAACACCATATATTTT

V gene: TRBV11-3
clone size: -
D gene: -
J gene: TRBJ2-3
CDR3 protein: CASSIKQIRDTQYF
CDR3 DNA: TGTGCCAGCAGCATTAAACAAATTCGGGATACGCAGTATTTT

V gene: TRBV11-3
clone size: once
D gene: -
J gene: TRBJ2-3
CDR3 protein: CASSLGEGFTDTQYF
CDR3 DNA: TGTGCCAGCAGCTTAGGAGAGGGGTTTACAGATACGCAGTATTTT

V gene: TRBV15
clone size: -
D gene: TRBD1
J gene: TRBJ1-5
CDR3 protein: CATSKTGDSNQPQHF
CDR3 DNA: TGTGCCACCAGCAAAACAGGGGATAGCAATCAGCCCCAGCATTTT

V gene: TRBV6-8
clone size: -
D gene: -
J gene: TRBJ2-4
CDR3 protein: CASSAVKNIQYF
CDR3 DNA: TGTGCCAGCAGTGCGGTGAAAAACATTCAGTACTTC